The sequence of this T cell receptor (beta chain) was determined in a study of CD8+ T cells in alopecia areata. Study conclusions and caveats: Scalp specimens additionally yield sequences from normal skin's resident alphabeta T cells. Tofacitinib significantly decreased scalp clonality and expanded CD8+ clones among top 100.

Treatment noted: oral pan-JAK inhibitor, 5-10 mg twice daily. In each case, RNA was isolated and then reverse transcribed into cDNA as the sequencing template. Sequencing was performed with immunoSEQ multiplex PCR; in TCRdb, only in-frame clones are kept and a portion is missing. Of roughly 120,000 clones listed, roughly 50% are singletons. From germline, CDR1 is SQVTM and CDR2 ANQGSEA. CDR3 length equals 13 residues. V dropped 4 bases and J dropped 4; count of bases not matched to a gene: 5. In its sample, this clone was seen a few times. Its antigen is undetermined. The starting material was CD8+ T cells sorted from blood, obtained at week 4, from a patient treated with tofacitinib. The TCR originated in a human donor with alopecia areata. The J gene is TRBJ2-5, the V gene TRBV29-1; 8 nucleotides align to TRBD2. CDR3 residues: CSVVPGGGETQYF. In nucleotides, the CDR3 is TGCAGCGTTGTCCCCGGGGGGGGAGAGACCCAGTACTTC.